This T cell receptor beta chain emerged from a study of blood T cell repertoires in COVID-19. V gave up 2 bases and J gave up 10 bases, with 12 bases separating them. CDR1 MDHEN and CDR2 SYDVKM come from the germline V gene. This CDR3 region has 13 residues. Profiling relied on immunoSEQ multiplex PCR, and the TCRdb table lists in-frame clones only, not all of them. The table has around 340,000 clones, approximately 83% seen once. The chain joins TRBV28 to TRBJ2-1; D unresolved. The specimen sequenced was PBMCs or T cells enriched from blood (not recorded which). The TCR sequence derives from a woman aged 40 to 50 with acute COVID-19. The CDR3 loop is CASSLSPLSEQFF. In nucleotides, the CDR3 is TGTGCCAGCAGTTTAAGCCCCCTAAGCGAGCAGTTCTTC.